The 3 T cell receptor beta chains given below trace back to one sample, sequenced in a study of regulatory T cells in long-lasting Graves disease. Time point denoted: newly diagnosed GD, antithyroid drugs for less than 3 months. Isolated PBMC RNA provided the starting material for the TCR library. Both iRepertoire HTBI primers and Arm-PCR of CDR3 regions were used to build the TCR beta libraries. Each CDR3 protein is one row after TCRdb ran MiXCR on the multiplex PCR reads. The sample contains some 370,000 distinct CDR3 sequences, about an eighth of which appear only once. These sequences were also reported in another study, on T cells in Graves' hyperthyroidism and ophthalmopathy.

The specimen was peripheral blood mononuclear cells (PBMCs), collected at new diagnosis, from a patient treated with antithyroid drugs. The receptors were sampled from a woman aged 18 to 35 with Graves disease.

The gene calls are TRBV7-9 and TRBJ1-2, with D uncertain. The CDR3 is 14 amino acids. From germline, CDR1 is SEHNR and CDR2 FQNEAQ (reference sequence). V lost 3 bases, J lost 2 bases, and 10 bases lay in between. CDR3: CASSLSRNNYGYTF. CDR3 nucleotides: TGTGCCAGCAGCTTGTCCCGGAACAACTATGGCTACACCTTC.

This clonotype came up many times. The V gene is TRBV7-9, the J gene TRBJ2-3, with D uncertain. The CDR3 has 17 residues. Germline CDR1 SEHNR, CDR2 FQNEAQ (reference sequence). V lost 5 bases and J lost 0, with 18 bases in between. In nucleotides, the CDR3 is TGTGCCAGCAGCGTATGGGCTAACCCACTAAGCACAGATACGCAGTATTTT. Amino acids: CASSVWANPLSTDTQYF.

This clonotype was observed at least ten times. The gene calls are TRBV11-2 and TRBJ2-7; 7 nucleotides match TRBD1. The length of the CDR3 is 15 residues. After removal of 1 base from V and 3 bases from J, the junction contained 6 bases not matched to a gene. Germline loops: CDR1 SGHAT, CDR2 FQNNGV. CDR3 nucleotides: TGTGCCAGCAGCTTAGTGGGGGACAGATACTACGAGCAGTACTTC. It codes for CASSLVGDRYYEQYF.